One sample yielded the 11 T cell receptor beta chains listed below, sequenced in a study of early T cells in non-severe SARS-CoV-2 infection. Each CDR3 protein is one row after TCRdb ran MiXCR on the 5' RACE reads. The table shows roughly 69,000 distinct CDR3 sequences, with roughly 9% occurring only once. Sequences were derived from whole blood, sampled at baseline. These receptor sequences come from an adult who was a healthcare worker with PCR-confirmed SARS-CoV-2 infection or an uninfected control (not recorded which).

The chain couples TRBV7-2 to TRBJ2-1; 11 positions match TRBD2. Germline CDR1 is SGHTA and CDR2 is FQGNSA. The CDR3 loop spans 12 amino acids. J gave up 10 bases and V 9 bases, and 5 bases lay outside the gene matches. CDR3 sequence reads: CARTSGEGEQFF. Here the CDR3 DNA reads TGTGCCAGGACTAGCGGGGAAGGGGAGCAGTTCTTC.

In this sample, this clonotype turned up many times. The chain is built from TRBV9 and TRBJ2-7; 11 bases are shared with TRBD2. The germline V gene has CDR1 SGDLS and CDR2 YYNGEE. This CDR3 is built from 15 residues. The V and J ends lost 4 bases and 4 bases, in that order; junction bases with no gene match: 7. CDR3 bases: TGTGCCAGCAGCCCCCGGACTAGCGGGTTTTACGAGCAGTACTTC. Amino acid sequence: CASSPRTSGFYEQYF.

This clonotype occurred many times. The CDR3: CASSFGPVNTGELFF. In DNA form, the CDR3 reads TGTGCCAGCAGTTTCGGGCCGGTGAACACCGGGGAGCTGTTTTTT. The rearrangement uses TRBV12-3 or TRBV12-4 and TRBJ2-2; D gene ambiguous. The germline V and J ends were trimmed by 3 bases and 1 base, with 9 bases remaining between them. This CDR3 has 15 amino acids.

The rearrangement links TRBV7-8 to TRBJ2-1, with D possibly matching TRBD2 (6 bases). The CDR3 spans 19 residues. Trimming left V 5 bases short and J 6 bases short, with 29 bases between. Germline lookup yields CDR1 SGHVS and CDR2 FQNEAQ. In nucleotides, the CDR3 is TGTGCCAGCAGCACCGGGCGGCGGGCACCCCGGGACTCTGGCAATGAGCAGTTCTTC. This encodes CASSTGRRAPRDSGNEQFF.

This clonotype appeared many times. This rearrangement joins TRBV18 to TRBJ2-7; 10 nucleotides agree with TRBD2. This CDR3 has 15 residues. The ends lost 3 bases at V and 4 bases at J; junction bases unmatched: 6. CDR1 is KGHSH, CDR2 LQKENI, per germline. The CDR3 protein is CASSPSLGLAYEQYF. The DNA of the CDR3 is TGTGCCAGCTCACCCAGCTTGGGACTAGCGTACGAGCAGTACTTC.

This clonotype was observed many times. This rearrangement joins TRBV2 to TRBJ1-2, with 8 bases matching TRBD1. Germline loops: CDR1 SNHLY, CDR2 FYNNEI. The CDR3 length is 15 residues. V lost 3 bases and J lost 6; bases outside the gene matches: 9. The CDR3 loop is CASSDYSGQANGYTF. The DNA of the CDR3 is TGTGCCAGCAGTGATTACTCGGGACAGGCGAATGGCTACACCTTC.

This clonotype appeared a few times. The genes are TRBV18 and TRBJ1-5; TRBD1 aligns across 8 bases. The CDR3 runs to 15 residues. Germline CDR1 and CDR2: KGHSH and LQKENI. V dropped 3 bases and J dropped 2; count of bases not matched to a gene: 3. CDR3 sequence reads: CASSPPGQGNQPQHF. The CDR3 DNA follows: TGTGCCAGCTCACCCCCGGGACAGGGCAATCAGCCCCAGCATTTT.

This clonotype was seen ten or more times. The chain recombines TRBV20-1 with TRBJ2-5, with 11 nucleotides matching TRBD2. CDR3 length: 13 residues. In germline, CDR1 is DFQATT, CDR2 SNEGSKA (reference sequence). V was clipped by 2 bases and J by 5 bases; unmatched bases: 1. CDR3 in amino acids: CSARLAGGETQYF. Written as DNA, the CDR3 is TGCAGTGCTAGATTAGCGGGAGGGGAGACCCAGTACTTC.

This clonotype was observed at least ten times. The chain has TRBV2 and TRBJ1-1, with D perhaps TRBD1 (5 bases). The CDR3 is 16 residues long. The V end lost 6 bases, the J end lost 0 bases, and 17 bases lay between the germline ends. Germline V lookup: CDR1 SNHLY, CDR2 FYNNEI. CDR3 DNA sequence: TGTGCCAGCAGGGAGACGGGGTTGGGGCTGAACACTGAAGCTTTCTTT. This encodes CASRETGLGLNTEAFF.

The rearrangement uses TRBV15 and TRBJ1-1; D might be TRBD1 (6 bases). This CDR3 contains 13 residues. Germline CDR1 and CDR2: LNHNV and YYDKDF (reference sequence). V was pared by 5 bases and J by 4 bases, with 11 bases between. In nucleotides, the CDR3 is TGTGCCACCAGCGGTCAGGGGAGCACTGAAGCTTTCTTT. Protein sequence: CATSGQGSTEAFF.

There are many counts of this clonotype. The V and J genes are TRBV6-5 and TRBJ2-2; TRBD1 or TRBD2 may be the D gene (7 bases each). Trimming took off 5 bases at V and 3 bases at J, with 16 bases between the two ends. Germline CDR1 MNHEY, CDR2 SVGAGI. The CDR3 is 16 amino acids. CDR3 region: CASSKGEGAHTGELFF. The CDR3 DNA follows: TGTGCCAGCAGTAAGGGGGAGGGGGCGCACACCGGGGAGCTGTTTTTT.